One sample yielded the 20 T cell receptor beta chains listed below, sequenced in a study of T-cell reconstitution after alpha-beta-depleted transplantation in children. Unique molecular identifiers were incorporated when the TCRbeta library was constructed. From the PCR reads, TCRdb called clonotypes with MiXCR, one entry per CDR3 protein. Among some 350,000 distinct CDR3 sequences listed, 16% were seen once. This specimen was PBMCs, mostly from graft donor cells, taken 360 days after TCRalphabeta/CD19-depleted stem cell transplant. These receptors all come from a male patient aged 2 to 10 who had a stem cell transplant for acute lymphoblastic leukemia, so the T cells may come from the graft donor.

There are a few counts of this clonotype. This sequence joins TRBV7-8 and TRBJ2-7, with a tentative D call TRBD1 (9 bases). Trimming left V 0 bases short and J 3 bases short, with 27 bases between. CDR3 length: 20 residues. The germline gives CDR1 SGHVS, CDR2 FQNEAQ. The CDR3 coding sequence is TGTGCCAGCAGCTTAGCTGAAACAGGGGGCTTATTAGCGGGACTCTACGAGCAGTACTTC. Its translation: CASSLAETGGLLAGLYEQYF.

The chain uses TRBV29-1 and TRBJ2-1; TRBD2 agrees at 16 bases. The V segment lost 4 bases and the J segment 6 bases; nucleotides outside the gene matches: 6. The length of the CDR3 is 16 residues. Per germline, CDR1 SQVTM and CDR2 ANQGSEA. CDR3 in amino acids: CSVAGTSGRAGNEQFF. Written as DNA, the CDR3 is TGCAGCGTTGCCGGGACTAGCGGGAGGGCTGGCAATGAGCAGTTCTTC.

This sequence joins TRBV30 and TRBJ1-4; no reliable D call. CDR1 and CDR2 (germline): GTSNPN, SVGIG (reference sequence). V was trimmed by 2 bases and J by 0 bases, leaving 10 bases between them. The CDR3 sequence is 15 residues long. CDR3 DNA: TGTGCCTGGAGTTCTATGGCAGCAACTAATGAAAAACTGTTTTTT. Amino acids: CAWSSMAATNEKLFF.

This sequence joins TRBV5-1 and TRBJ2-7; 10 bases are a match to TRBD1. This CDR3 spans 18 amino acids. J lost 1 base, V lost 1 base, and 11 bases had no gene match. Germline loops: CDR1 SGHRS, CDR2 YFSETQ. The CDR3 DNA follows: TGCGCCAGCAGCTTGCGCACCCGGGACAGGGGTACGTCCTACGAGCAGTACTTC. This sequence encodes CASSLRTRDRGTSYEQYF.

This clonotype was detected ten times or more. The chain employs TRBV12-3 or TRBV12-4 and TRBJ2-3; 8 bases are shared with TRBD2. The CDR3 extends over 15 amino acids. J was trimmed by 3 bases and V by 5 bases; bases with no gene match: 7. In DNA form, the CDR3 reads TGTGCCAGCAGTCCGACAGGACTAGCAACAGATACGCAGTATTTT. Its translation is CASSPTGLATDTQYF.

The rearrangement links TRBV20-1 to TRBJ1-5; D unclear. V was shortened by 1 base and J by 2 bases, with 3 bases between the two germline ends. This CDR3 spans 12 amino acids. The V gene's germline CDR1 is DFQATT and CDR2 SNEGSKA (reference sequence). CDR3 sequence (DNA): TGCAGTGCTAGAGCAGGCAATCAGCCCCAGCATTTT. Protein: CSARAGNQPQHF.

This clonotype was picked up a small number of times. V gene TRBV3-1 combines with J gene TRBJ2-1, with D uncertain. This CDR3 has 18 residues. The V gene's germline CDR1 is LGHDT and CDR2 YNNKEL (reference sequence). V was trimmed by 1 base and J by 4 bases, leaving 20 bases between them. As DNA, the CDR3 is TGTGCCAGCAGCCAAGGGCCGGTCCGAATGAAACAATACAATGAGCAGTTCTTC. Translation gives CASSQGPVRMKQYNEQFF.

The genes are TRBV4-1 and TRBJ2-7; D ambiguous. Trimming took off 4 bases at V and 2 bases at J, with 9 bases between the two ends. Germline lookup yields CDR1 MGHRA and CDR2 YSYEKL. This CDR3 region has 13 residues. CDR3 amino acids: CASSPRPTYEQYF. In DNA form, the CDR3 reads TGCGCCAGCAGCCCTCGGCCTACCTACGAGCAGTACTTC.

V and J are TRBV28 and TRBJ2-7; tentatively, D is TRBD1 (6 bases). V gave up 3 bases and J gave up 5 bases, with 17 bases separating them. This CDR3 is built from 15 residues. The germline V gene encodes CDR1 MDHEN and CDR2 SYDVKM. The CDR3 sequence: CASSLWDIAANEQYF. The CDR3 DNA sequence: TGTGCCAGCAGTTTGTGGGACATAGCAGCGAACGAGCAGTACTTC. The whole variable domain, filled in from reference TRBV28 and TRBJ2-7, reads DVKVTQSSRYLVKRTGEKVFLECVQDMDHENMFWYRQDPGLGLRLIYFSYDVKMKEKGDIPEGYSVSREKKERFSLILESASTNQTSMYLCASSLWDIAANEQYFGPGTRLTVT.

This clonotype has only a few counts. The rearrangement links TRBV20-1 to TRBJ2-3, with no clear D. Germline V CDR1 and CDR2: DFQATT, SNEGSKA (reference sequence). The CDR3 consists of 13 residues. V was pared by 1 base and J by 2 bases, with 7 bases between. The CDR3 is CSARVPFTDTQYF. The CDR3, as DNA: TGCAGTGCTAGAGTTCCCTTCACAGATACGCAGTATTTT.

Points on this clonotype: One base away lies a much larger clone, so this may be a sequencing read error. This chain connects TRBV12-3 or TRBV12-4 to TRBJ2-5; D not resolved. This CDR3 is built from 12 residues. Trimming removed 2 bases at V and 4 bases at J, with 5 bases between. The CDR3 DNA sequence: TGTGCCAGCAGTTTAATGCGAGAGACCCAGTACTTC. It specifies CASSLMRETQYF.

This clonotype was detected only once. CDR3: CASSLSGPPLSGNTIYF. CDR3 DNA sequence: TGTGCCAGCAGCTTATCGGGCCCCCCTCTCTCTGGAAACACCATATATTTT. The J gene is TRBJ1-3, the V gene TRBV7-9; D is ambiguous. The germline CDR1 and CDR2 sequences are SEHNR and FQNEAQ (reference sequence). The length of the CDR3 is 17 residues. V was trimmed by 2 bases and J by 0 bases, leaving 14 bases between them.

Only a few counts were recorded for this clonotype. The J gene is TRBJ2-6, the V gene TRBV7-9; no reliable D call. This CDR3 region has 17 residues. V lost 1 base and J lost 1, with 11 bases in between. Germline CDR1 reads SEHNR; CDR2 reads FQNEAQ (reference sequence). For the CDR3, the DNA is TGTGCCAGCAGCTTAGTATGGGAAATTTCTGGGGCCAACGTCCTGACTTTC. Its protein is CASSLVWEISGANVLTF.

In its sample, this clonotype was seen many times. DNA of the CDR3: TGTGCCAGCAGTTTACGTCTGCGGAGGGAGACCCAGTACTTC. Residues: CASSLRLRRETQYF. The rearrangement links TRBV12-3 or TRBV12-4 to TRBJ2-5, with TRBD2 as a possible D gene (5 bases). CDR3 length equals 14 residues. The V and J ends lost 2 bases and 5 bases respectively, with 12 bases between them.

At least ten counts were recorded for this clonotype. The DNA of the CDR3 is TGTGCCAGCAGCGTCACAGCGGGAGGGCCTAATGAGCAGTTCTTC. It codes for CASSVTAGGPNEQFF. The J gene is TRBJ2-1, the V gene TRBV9; 10 bases align to TRBD2. CDR1 and CDR2 from the germline V gene are SGDLS and YYNGEE. Losses at the gene ends were 2 bases for V and 7 bases for J; bases not matched to a gene: 6. CDR3 size: 15 residues.

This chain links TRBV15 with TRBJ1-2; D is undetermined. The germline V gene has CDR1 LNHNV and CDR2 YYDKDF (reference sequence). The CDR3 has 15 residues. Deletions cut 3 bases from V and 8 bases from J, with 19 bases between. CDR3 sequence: CATSRRTADLRGYTF. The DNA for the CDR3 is TGTGCCACCAGCAGGAGGACCGCCGATCTGAGGGGCTACACCTTC.

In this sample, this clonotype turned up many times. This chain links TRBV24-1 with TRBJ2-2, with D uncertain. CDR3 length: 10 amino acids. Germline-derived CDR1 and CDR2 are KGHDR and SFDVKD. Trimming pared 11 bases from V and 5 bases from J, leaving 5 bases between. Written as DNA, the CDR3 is TGTGCCAAAGAAACCGGGGAGCTGTTTTTT. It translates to CAKETGELFF.

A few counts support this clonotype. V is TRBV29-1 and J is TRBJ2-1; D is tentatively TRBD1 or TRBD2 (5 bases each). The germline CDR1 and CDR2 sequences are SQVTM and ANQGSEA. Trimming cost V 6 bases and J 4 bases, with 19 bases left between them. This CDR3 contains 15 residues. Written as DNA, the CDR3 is TGCAGCGTGGGGTTGTCGGGGCCCCCTTACAATGAGCAGTTCTTC. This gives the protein CSVGLSGPPYNEQFF.

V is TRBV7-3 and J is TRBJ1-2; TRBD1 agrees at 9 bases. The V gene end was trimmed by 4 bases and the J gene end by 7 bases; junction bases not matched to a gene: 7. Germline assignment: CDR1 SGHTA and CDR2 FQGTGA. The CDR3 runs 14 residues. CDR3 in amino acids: CASSSDRGSSGYTF. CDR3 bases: TGTGCCAGCAGCTCAGACAGGGGGTCTAGTGGCTACACCTTC.

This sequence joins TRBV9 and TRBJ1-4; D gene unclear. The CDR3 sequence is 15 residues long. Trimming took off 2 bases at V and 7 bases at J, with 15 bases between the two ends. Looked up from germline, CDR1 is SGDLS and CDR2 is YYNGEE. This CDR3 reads CASSVFGSLSEKLFF. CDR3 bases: TGTGCCAGCAGCGTCTTCGGAAGTCTCTCTGAAAAACTGTTTTTT. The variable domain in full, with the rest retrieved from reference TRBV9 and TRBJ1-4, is DSGVTQTPKHLITATGQRVTLRCSPRSGDLSVYWYQQSLDQGLQFLIQYYNGEERAKGNILERFSAQQFPDLHSELNLSSLELGDSALYFCASSVFGSLSEKLFFGSGTQLSVL.